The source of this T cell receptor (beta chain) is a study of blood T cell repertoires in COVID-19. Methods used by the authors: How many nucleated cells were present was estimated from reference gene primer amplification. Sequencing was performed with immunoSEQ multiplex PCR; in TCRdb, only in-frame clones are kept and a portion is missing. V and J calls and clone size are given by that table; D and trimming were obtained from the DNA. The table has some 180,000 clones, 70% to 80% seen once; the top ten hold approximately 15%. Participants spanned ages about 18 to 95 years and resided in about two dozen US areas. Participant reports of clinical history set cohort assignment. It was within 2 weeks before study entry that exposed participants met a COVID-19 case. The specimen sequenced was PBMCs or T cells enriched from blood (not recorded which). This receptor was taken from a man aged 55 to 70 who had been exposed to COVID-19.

This CDR3 is CASSGLTGFGDEQYF. The CDR3, as DNA: TGTGCCAGCAGTGGCCTTACAGGGTTTGGCGACGAGCAGTACTTC. V usage is TRBV2 and J usage is TRBJ2-7; possible D gene TRBD1, 6 bases. CDR1 is SNHLY and CDR2 is FYNNEI in the germline V gene. V gave up 4 bases and J gave up 5 bases, with 18 bases separating them. The CDR3 runs to 15 residues.